This TCR beta chain emerged from a study of shared clonotypes between healthy human individuals (TCRdb year 2020). As for the study more broadly: A couple of women and a few men aged 18 to 49 years were included in the cohort. For each donor, CD4 naive and CD4 memory were each run on three plates, CD8 naive on two plates, and CD8 memory on one plate. The study deeply sequenced blood TCR repertoires of five healthy adults to estimate repertoire size and the extent of clonotype sharing between individuals. Different laboratories and diverse techniques were used to prepare libraries and sequence TCR repertoires, to increase sequencing depth and limit assay-specific biases. Between about 0.8 and 9 billion PBMCs per donor were obtained by leukapheresis.

TCR CDR3 regions were amplified from genomic DNA by multiplex PCR using the deep immunoSEQ assay. Extracted genomic DNA from each cell subset was spread evenly across all wells of several immunoSEQ 96-well plates, with each plate serving as a replicate. For sorted subsets, around 200 ng genomic DNA, equal to 25,000 to 35,000 T cell genomes, was loaded into each replicate PCR. Purified libraries were quantified with a Qubit 3.0 fluorometer, sized on a Bioanalyzer 2100, and re-quantified with the KAPA Library Quantification kit. Each immunoSEQ 96-well plate was sequenced on its own single-read 150-cycle Illumina NextSeq 550 flow cell. The study's processing was this. Because the immunoSEQ output held only junctional sequences and lacked quality scores, the filtering could not match the filtering applied to full-length reads. To assign V/J genes and CDR3, sequences were annotated against IMGT germline references using PyIR, a Python wrapper for IgBLAST v1.9. Reads were removed for weak V/J assignments (E-value above 1e-6), missing CDR3, stop codons, out-of-frame junctions, or ambiguous translated residues. V3J clonotypes were defined as sequences sharing an identical inferred V gene, J gene, and CDR3 amino acid sequence. The percentage overlap between two repertoires was calculated by dividing the number of shared unique clonotypes by the size of the smaller repertoire. Repertoire richness was assessed with RTK rarefaction, the Chao1 estimator, and Recon v2.1 estimates of unobserved clonotypes. Generation probabilities for all TCRbeta clonotypes obtained by the gDNA method from several donors were computed using OLGA. Held by TCRdb, this immuneACCESS table contains in-frame sequences only and omits some clones. Under half of the omission traces to an unresolved V gene where checked; the cause of the rest is unknown. V and J calls and clone size are as listed in that table; D and trimming were resolved from the DNA. For this sample the table gives about 580,000 clones, of which roughly 98% were detected only once. The ten largest make up approximately 0.3% of the sample.

Reading the germline V gene gives CDR1 SGDLS and CDR2 YYNGEE. Germline trimming amounts to 4 bases on V and 2 bases on J, with 8 as the count of junction bases outside the gene matches. Spanning cysteine to phenylalanine, the CDR3 consists of 17 amino acids. CDR3 DNA only is kept here, 51 bases in frame from base 1. Concerning this clone itself: It lacks a known antigen. Per-base qualities were not stored, and no clone one base away is much larger.

The paper's findings and limits, for the study overall: Sampling was limited to blood, and TCR repertoires in tissue likely differ from TCR repertoires in blood. Because the study included a small number of donors, the genetic and exposure-history diversity represented was limited. When a handful of donors were compared, the shared fraction of clonotypes was around 5.1% for naive CD4, over 3% for naive CD8, 2.3% for memory CD4, and roughly 0.4% for memory CD8. Clonotypes shared by all four sorted-subset donors showed higher generation probabilities than non-shared clonotypes. Pairwise subsampling led to the expectation that sequencing depth would affect the degree of clonotype sharing among donors. Rarefaction of sorted-subset datasets indicated incomplete sequencing despite the large sequencing depth. Naive subsets generally had larger estimated clonotype richness than memory subsets.

For the CD8 naive samples, CD45RO-negative cells were positively selected for CCR7, yielding a CD45RA+CCR7+ population from which TemRA cells were excluded. The donors were healthy, HIV-negative adults who had no recently reported acute infections or vaccinations. Every donor was a Caucasian adult residing in Nashville, Tennessee, USA. Blood was obtained by leukapheresis, after which PBMCs were separated by Ficoll-Histopaque density gradient centrifugation and cryopreserved in liquid nitrogen vapor phase. Purity and quantity of every magnetically sorted T cell population were checked by analytical flow cytometry. Each sorted fraction had its genomic DNA isolated and then quantified by UV absorbance on a Nanodrop 2000c.

The rearrangement combines TRBV9 with TRBJ2-2; the junction holds 10 bases that match TRBD2. This receptor was taken from a man aged 25-45 years in good health. The sequenced material came from naive CD8+ T cells sorted from blood. The sample's cell subset or site, from its label and the paper: CD45RA+CCR7+. CDR3 region: CASSPRLAGVNTGELFF. The bases read TGTGCCAGCAGCCCCCGACTAGCGGGTGTTAACACCGGGGAGCTGTTTTTT.